This TCR beta chain was documented in a study of CD8 T cells in Susac syndrome. The CDR3 runs 16 residues. In germline, CDR1 is MDHEN, CDR2 SYDVKM. V lost 2 bases and J lost 9; bases outside the gene matches: 11. Random-hexamer reverse transcription was applied to about 0.45 to 1 ug RNA. The CDR3 of TCR beta was amplified by immunoSEQ multiplex PCR across 54 Vbeta and 13 Jbeta. TCRdb fed the immunoSEQ multiplex PCR reads into MiXCR, producing one record per CDR3 protein. The sample carries 350,000 to 550,000 distinct CDR3 sequences, approximately 85% recorded once. Peripheral blood CD8+ and CD4+ T cells were profiled by TCR beta sequencing. The multiple sclerosis controls were treatment-naive patients with relapsing-remitting disease that was stable or active.

The rearrangement uses TRBV28 and TRBJ2-1; 9 nucleotides match TRBD2. Sequenced material: CD8+ T cells from PBMCs. This receptor was identified in a human donor with multiple sclerosis. The CDR3 nucleotides read TGTGCCAGCAGTTTAACCCTTAGCGGGAGCAGCGGTGAGCAGTTCTTC. This sequence encodes CASSLTLSGSSGEQFF.